This T cell receptor (beta chain) was documented in a study of T cell repertoires in cytomegalovirus infection. For the study at large: Well-studied HLA-B-restricted CMV epitopes were used in the study alongside recently identified HLA-C-restricted ones.

One entry per CDR3 protein results from TCRdb running MiXCR on the reads. Here the sample spans 350,000 to 400,000 distinct CDR3 sequences, approximately 35% being singletons. General study results and limits: Cumulative public TCR beta family frequency identified CMV carriers with the relevant HLA.

The junction had 0 bases not matched to a gene; V was cut back by 1 base and J by 2 bases. Germline loops: CDR1 LNHDA, CDR2 SQIVND (reference sequence). There are 15 residues in the CDR3. With respect to this clonotype: Its matching antigen is unknown.

J is TRBJ2-1 and V is TRBV19; 9 bases are a match to TRBD1. The origin of this receptor is a human donor in good health (CMV status not recorded). Some clones in this sample may be carry-over from other donors' samples. The sample consisted of cultured PBMCs, taken from culture after CMV antigen stimulation. CDR3 sequence: CASSIGTGAYNEQFF. The CDR3 nucleotides are TGTGCCAGTAGTATAGGGACAGGGGCCTACAATGAGCAGTTCTTC.